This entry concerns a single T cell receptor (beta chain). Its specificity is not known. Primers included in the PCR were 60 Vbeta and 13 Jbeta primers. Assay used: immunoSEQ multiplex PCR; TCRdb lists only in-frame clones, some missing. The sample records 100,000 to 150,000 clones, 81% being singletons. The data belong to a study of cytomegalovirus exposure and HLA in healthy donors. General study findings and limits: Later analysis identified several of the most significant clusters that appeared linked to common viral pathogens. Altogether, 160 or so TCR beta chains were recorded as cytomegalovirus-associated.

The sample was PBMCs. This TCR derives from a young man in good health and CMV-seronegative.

CDR3 nucleotides: TGCAGCGTTCCGGGGGGGCCGGGGGCGTACAATGAGCAGTTCTTC. Residues: CSVPGGPGAYNEQFF. V and J are TRBV29-1 and TRBJ2-1; 8 nucleotides line up with TRBD2. CDR1 is SQVTM and CDR2 is ANQGSEA in the germline V gene. CDR3 length: 15 amino acids. The V segment lost 5 bases and the J segment 4 bases; nucleotides outside the gene matches: 10.